Listed below are T cell receptor beta chains from one sample, sequenced in a study of blood T cell repertoires in COVID-19. This table comes from immunoSEQ multiplex PCR, and its TCRdb copy is limited to in-frame clones, with some not included. The profile covers around 64,000 clones, with more than 75% appearing a single time and approximately 5% taken by the ten largest. The sequenced sample consisted of peripheral blood. The receptor set was obtained from a man aged 50 to 60 with active COVID-19. CDR3s leave out the opening cysteine and the closing phenylalanine or tryptophan.

V gene	J gene	CDR3 protein
TRBV9	TRBJ2-3	ASSVVSSGTDTQY
TRBV5-1	TRBJ1-3	ASSPAGHSGNTIY
TRBV2	TRBJ1-1	ASETGPNTEAF
TRBV9	TRBJ1-2	ASSAGTRGSYYGYT
TRBV7-3	TRBJ2-7	ASSVTGTSVGGPEQY
TRBV4-3	TRBJ1-1	ASSQDLTGGTEAF
TRBV27	TRBJ2-7	ASSSSPGTGSSYEQY
TRBV28	TRBJ1-1	ATLGGMNTEAF
TRBV6-5	TRBJ1-1	ASNRGDTEAF
TRBV7-3	TRBJ2-1	ASSPESGSRHEQF
TRBV30	TRBJ1-4	AWRGQGNVKLF
TRBV7-2	TRBJ1-2	ASSPTGGGHGYT
TRBV19	TRBJ2-7	ASSSPTRSYEQY
TRBV28	TRBJ1-1	ASSLSWGRGTEAF
TRBV28	TRBJ1-1	ASSGTGPNTEAF
TRBV27	TRBJ2-2	ASSPYLPRDRVAGELF
TRBV7-2	TRBJ2-3	ASSFNRGTGSTDTQY
TRBV4-2	TRBJ1-1	ASSHPDRVNTEAF
TRBV5-8	TRBJ2-6	ASSVGQYLPSGANVLT
TRBV11-2	TRBJ2-7	ASSLVAGGFYEQY
TRBV7-2	TRBJ2-2	ASSDRANTGELF
TRBV7-9	TRBJ2-5	ASSQRDSAAGTQY
TRBV21-1	TRBJ1-1	ASSKRRLTNTEAF
TRBV29-1	TRBJ2-1	SALGGLRGRPF
TRBV24-1	TRBJ2-7	ATSDFGTGVGQY
TRBV6-2/TRBV6-3	TRBJ2-1	ASSHMTGTVGYLAYNEQF
TRBV18	TRBJ2-7	ASSPRDSPGEQY
TRBV6-6	TRBJ2-2	ASSPDRQGMTPAGELF
TRBV6-5	TRBJ2-4	ASSSGNIQY
TRBV7-2	TRBJ2-2	ASSSQGTNTGELF
TRBV14	TRBJ2-7	ASSPEVRSGTYEQY
TRBV5-6	TRBJ1-1	ASSLGDSPEAF
TRBV5-6	TRBJ2-5	ASSSPQGAETQY
TRBV30	TRBJ1-2	AWSAKKQGADYGYT
TRBV13	TRBJ1-6	ASSLGQVNSPLH
TRBV6-5	TRBJ1-1	ASSSLTGRTEAF
TRBV4-2	TRBJ1-1	ASSQERTGTGRTEAF
TRBV7-3	TRBJ1-1	ASSPGHQNTEAF
TRBV5-5	TRBJ1-1	ASSLARGETEAF
TRBV5-6	TRBJ1-6	ASSLPSGGNNSPLH
TRBV6-5	TRBJ2-7	ARGRQQGLFYEQY
TRBV5-5	TRBJ1-3	ASSLQGAGNTIY
TRBV6-2/TRBV6-3	TRBJ1-2	ASSTTGGAAGYT
TRBV11-3	TRBJ1-6	ASSLAGSPLH
TRBV25-1	TRBJ1-4	ASNGISTREKLF
TRBV5-6	TRBJ1-2	ASSSGQALHYGYT
TRBV6-2/TRBV6-3	TRBJ2-1	ASSYGSGASGRAKIGEQF
TRBV2	TRBJ1-3	ASRQESSGNTIY
TRBV24-1	TRBJ1-1	ATSETGTGFEAF
TRBV19	TRBJ1-2	ASSIEDRGTGYT
TRBV6-6	TRBJ2-7	ASSLGLAGRIHEQY
TRBV5-1	TRBJ2-3	ASSTVAGDTDTQY